One sample yielded the 3 T cell receptor beta chains listed below, sequenced in a study of cytomegalovirus exposure and HLA in healthy donors. A multiplex PCR was run with 60 Vbeta primers and 13 Jbeta primers. TCRdb keeps only in-frame clones here, not all; method: immunoSEQ multiplex PCR. The table includes 90,000 to 140,000 clones, 60% to 80% detected once. The source material was PBMCs. All receptors derive from a woman aged 40 to 50 in good health and CMV-seropositive.

The chain links TRBV4-3 to TRBJ1-2; 10 positions match TRBD1. The V and J ends lost 5 bases and 8 bases, in that order; junction bases with no gene match: 23. The germline gives CDR1 LGHNA, CDR2 YSLEER. There are 19 residues in the CDR3. The CDR3 DNA reads TGCGCCAGCAGCTCTTTGAGCCGGGACAGGGGTCCGACTCCGGAGGGCTACACCTTC. Protein sequence: CASSSLSRDRGPTPEGYTF.

The chain joins TRBV25-1 to TRBJ1-1, with D possibly TRBD1 on 5 matching bases. Germline V gene data show CDR1 as MGHDK and CDR2 as SYGVNS. The CDR3 is 11 amino acids. The V end was cut by 2 bases, the J end by 10 bases, with 8 bases between. The CDR3 coding sequence is TGTGCCAGCAGTGAAGGGACTCCAGCTTTCTTT. This encodes CASSEGTPAFF.

The sample holds one count of this clone. The chain recombines TRBV10-3 with TRBJ1-3; D might be TRBD1 (5 bases). V lost 3 bases, J lost 0 bases, and 15 bases lay in between. The CDR3 runs to 17 residues. CDR1 ENHRY and CDR2 SYGVKD come from the germline V gene. CDR3 residues: CAISDPWGVSSGNTIYF. CDR3 nucleotide sequence: TGTGCCATCAGTGATCCCTGGGGGGTATCCTCTGGAAACACCATATATTTT.